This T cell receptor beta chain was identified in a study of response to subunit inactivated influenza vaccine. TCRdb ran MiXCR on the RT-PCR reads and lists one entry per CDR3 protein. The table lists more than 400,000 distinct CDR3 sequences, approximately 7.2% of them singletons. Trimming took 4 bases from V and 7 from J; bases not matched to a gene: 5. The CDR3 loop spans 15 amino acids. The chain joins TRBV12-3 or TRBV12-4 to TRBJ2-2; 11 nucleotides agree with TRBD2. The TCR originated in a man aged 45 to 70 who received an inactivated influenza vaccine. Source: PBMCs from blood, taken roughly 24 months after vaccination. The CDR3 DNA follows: TGTGCCAGCAGTTCACGACTAGCGGGGTTCGGGGAGCTGTTTTTT. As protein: CASSSRLAGFGELFF.